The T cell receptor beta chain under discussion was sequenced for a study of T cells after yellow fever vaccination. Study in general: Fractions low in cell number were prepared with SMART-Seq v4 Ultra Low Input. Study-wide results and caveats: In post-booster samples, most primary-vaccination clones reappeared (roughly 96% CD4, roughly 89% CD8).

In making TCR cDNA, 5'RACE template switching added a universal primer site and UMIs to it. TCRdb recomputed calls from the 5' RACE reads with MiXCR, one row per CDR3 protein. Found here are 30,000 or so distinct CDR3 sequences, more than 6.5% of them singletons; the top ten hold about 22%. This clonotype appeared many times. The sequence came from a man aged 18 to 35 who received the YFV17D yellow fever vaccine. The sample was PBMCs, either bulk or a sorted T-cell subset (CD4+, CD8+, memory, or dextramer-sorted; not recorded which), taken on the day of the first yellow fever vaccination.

The CDR3 DNA sequence: TGTGCCAGCAGCCCGACCGGGGCCCCTACCCCCTACACAGATACGCAGTATTTT. Translated: CASSPTGAPTPYTDTQYF. J is TRBJ2-3 and V is TRBV12-3 or TRBV12-4; D may match TRBD1 or TRBD2 (5 bases each). V was cut by 6 bases and J by 2 bases, with 24 bases left in between. There are 18 residues in the CDR3.